Presented here are 28 T cell receptor beta chains from one specimen sequenced in a study of Ad26.COV2.S vaccination and SARS-CoV-2 variants. Repertoires were generated with immunoSEQ multiplex PCR, while TCRdb's copy carries only in-frame clones and drops some. The data hold over 400,000 clones, with 89% observed a single time. As for treatment: about 20 received Ad26.COV2.S at low or high dose, single or two shots; roughly five received placebo; per-sample allocation not given. The samples were gathered on day 63 after the first injection of vaccine or placebo. The specimen was peripheral blood, collected in a trial of Ad26.COV2.S vaccine versus placebo. These receptor sequences come from a person aged 18-60 years who received the Ad26.COV2.S COVID-19 vaccine or a placebo.

The chain is built from TRBV9 and TRBJ1-1; D might be TRBD1 (5 bases). Trimming shortened V by 1 base and J by 1 base, and 11 bases separated the two germline ends. CDR3 length: 15 residues. CDR1 and CDR2 (germline): SGDLS, YYNGEE. The CDR3 protein is CASSVLGGENTEAFF. The DNA of the CDR3 is TGTGCCAGCAGCGTATTAGGAGGGGAGAACACTGAAGCTTTCTTT. Supplemented by reference TRBV9 and TRBJ1-1, the full variable domain reads DSGVTQTPKHLITATGQRVTLRCSPRSGDLSVYWYQQSLDQGLQFLIQYYNGEERAKGNILERFSAQQFPDLHSELNLSSLELGDSALYFCASSVLGGENTEAFFGQGTRLTVV.

The CDR3 region has the DNA TGTGCCAGCAGCAAAAATACTAGCGGTTTTGATGAGCAGTTCTTC. Translated, it gives CASSKNTSGFDEQFF. The rearrangement links TRBV21-1 to TRBJ2-1; the table's D call, TRBD2, was not checked against the DNA. TRBV21-1 is shown as a pseudogene. This CDR3 is built from 15 residues.

The chain is built from TRBV7-8 and TRBJ1-1; tentative D call: TRBD1 (6 bases). CDR1 SGHVS and CDR2 FQNEAQ come from the germline V gene. The germline V and J ends were trimmed by 4 bases and 1 base, with 7 bases remaining between them. The CDR3 extends over 13 amino acids. The CDR3 nucleotides are TGTGCCAGCAGCTCGGGACAGAACACTGAAGCTTTCTTT. It encodes CASSSGQNTEAFF.

The J gene is TRBJ1-5, the V gene TRBV28; possibly TRBD1 for D (5 bases). Trimming pared 5 bases from V and 0 bases from J, leaving 14 bases between. Germline values: CDR1 MDHEN, CDR2 SYDVKM. The CDR3 loop spans 16 amino acids. The CDR3 reads CASSPPSGHSNQPQHF. Written as DNA, the CDR3 is TGTGCCAGCAGTCCCCCCTCAGGGCATAGCAATCAGCCCCAGCATTTT.

The CDR3 DNA reads as TGTGCAAGTCGCTTAGAGGGCCAGCAAGAGACCCAGTACTTC. It encodes CASRLEGQQETQYF. This sequence joins TRBV12-2 and TRBJ2-5. TRBV12-2 is a recognized pseudogene. This CDR3 region has 14 residues.

The chain joins TRBV18 to TRBJ2-1; D possibly corresponds to TRBD2 (5 bases). Germline V CDR1 and CDR2: KGHSH, LQKENI. Deletions cut 4 bases from V and 1 base from J, with 14 bases between. This CDR3 is 16 amino acids long. The CDR3 region has the DNA TGTGCCAGCTCACGGTCGCGGGCGGCATCCTACAATGAGCAGTTCTTC. Its protein product is CASSRSRAASYNEQFF.

The chain links TRBV5-1 to TRBJ2-5, with D possibly TRBD1 on 6 matching bases. The CDR3 has 13 amino acids. The V end lost 3 bases, the J end lost 3 bases, and 9 bases lay between the germline ends. Germline loops: CDR1 SGHRS, CDR2 YFSETQ. The CDR3 reads CASSSYREETQYF. CDR3 nucleotide sequence: TGCGCCAGCAGCTCCTACAGGGAAGAGACCCAGTACTTC.

The chain links TRBV19 to TRBJ2-1; 9 bases agree with TRBD2. J lost 0 bases, V lost 5 bases, and 5 bases had no gene match. The length of the CDR3 is 16 residues. The germline V gene encodes CDR1 LNHDA and CDR2 SQIVND (reference sequence). CDR3 coding DNA: TGTGCCAGTAGTTCCAATAGCGGGAGCTCCTACAATGAGCAGTTCTTC. The encoded protein is CASSSNSGSSYNEQFF.

This rearrangement joins TRBV7-8 to TRBJ1-5, with 7 bases lining up with TRBD1. The germline gives CDR1 SGHVS, CDR2 FQNEAQ. Trimming took 1 base from V and 9 from J; bases not matched to a gene: 21. This CDR3 spans 19 amino acids. The CDR3 region has the DNA TGTGCCAGCAGCTTAGTTCGGGGTCGGGACAGTGATCAGCGGATGCCCCAGCATTTT. Translated, it gives CASSLVRGRDSDQRMPQHF.

The J gene is TRBJ1-5, the V gene TRBV27; 7 bases are a match to TRBD1. This CDR3 region has 15 residues. The V segment lost 3 bases and the J segment 6 bases; nucleotides outside the gene matches: 8. The germline V gene has CDR1 MNHEY and CDR2 SMNVEV (reference sequence). CDR3 protein: CASSLVYRGAQPQHF. As DNA, the CDR3 is TGTGCCAGCAGTTTGGTGTACAGGGGCGCTCAGCCCCAGCATTTT.

The chain uses TRBV19 and TRBJ2-5; D assignment may be TRBD1 or TRBD2 (5 bases each). There are 13 residues in the CDR3. With 4 bases removed from V and 2 bases from J, the gap between germline ends came to 8 bases. Germline values: CDR1 LNHDA, CDR2 SQIVND (reference sequence). The CDR3 loop is CASSTWGQETQYF. The CDR3 bases are TGTGCCAGTAGTACGTGGGGGCAAGAGACCCAGTACTTC.

The chain carries TRBV6-6 and TRBJ1-4; TRBD1 might be the D (5 bases). This CDR3 is 16 amino acids long. V was clipped by 5 bases and J by 6 bases, with 19 bases between them. The germline CDR1 and CDR2 sequences are MNHNY and SVGAGI (reference sequence). DNA for the CDR3: TGTGCCAGCAGTCAACCCTTGAGAGGGGTCGATGAAAAACTGTTTTTT. It translates to CASSQPLRGVDEKLFF.

This clone was detected many times. V gene TRBV6-5 combines with J gene TRBJ2-3, with D possibly being TRBD2 (6 bases). Germline V gene sequence: CDR1 MNHEY, CDR2 SVGAGI. Trimming removed 6 bases from V and 0 bases from J, with 13 bases in between. The length of the CDR3 is 15 residues. CDR3 protein: CASRNSGASTDTQYF. The CDR3 DNA is TGTGCCAGCAGAAATAGCGGAGCCAGCACAGATACGCAGTATTTT.

The V gene is TRBV19, the J gene TRBJ2-1; no clear D. The CDR3 length is 17 residues. Germline V CDR1 and CDR2: LNHDA, SQIVND (reference sequence). Trimming shortened V by 5 bases and J by 3 bases, and 20 bases separated the two germline ends. Written as DNA, the CDR3 is TGTGCCAGTAGTCCCCGTGCGAGAGCGAAATTCTACAATGAGCAGTTCTTC. Residues: CASSPRARAKFYNEQFF.

The chain carries TRBV3-1 (or the pseudogene TRBV3-2) and TRBJ1-5; tentative D call: TRBD1 (5 bases). There are 14 residues in the CDR3. Trimming shortened V by 3 bases and J by 5 bases, and 11 bases separated the two germline ends. Germline V gene lookup returns CDR1 LGHDT and CDR2 YNNKEL (reference sequence). DNA of the CDR3: TGTGCCAGCAGCCACTGGGGCACGGATCAGCCCCAGCATTTT. Residues: CASSHWGTDQPQHF.

V is TRBV5-1 and J is TRBJ2-5; a possible D gene is TRBD2 (6 bases). The germline V and J ends were trimmed by 0 bases and 4 bases, with 13 bases remaining between them. The CDR3 is 15 residues long. In germline, CDR1 is SGHRS, CDR2 YFSETQ. CDR3 sequence: CASSLGGDNGETQYF. Written as DNA, the CDR3 is TGCGCCAGCAGCTTGGGCGGGGATAACGGAGAGACCCAGTACTTC.

The CDR3 reads CASDYRGSYEQYV. The CDR3 DNA follows: TGTGCCAGTGACTACCGAGGCTCCTACGAGCAGTACGTC. This rearrangement joins TRBV5-8 to TRBJ2-7, with D tentatively TRBD2 (5 bases). The V and J ends lost 8 bases and 0 bases respectively, with 12 bases between them. This CDR3 contains 13 residues. Germline lookup yields CDR1 SGHTS and CDR2 YDEGEE.

The chain employs TRBV6-5 and TRBJ2-1; D might be TRBD1 or TRBD2, each matching 5 bases. The CDR3 consists of 16 residues. Germline CDR1 MNHEY, CDR2 SVGAGI. V lost 0 bases, J lost 10 bases, and 19 bases lay in between. Here the CDR3 DNA reads TGTGCCAGCAGTTACTCGGTGAGATCCCCCTGGGGGGAGCAGTTCTTC. Its protein is CASSYSVRSPWGEQFF.

This clone was observed many times. The chain has TRBV6-4 and TRBJ2-5; 10 bases are a match to TRBD2. Germline trimming cut 3 bases from V and 6 bases from J; bases unmatched to any gene: 4. The CDR3 is made up of 14 amino acids. The germline V gene encodes CDR1 MRHNA and CDR2 SNTAGT. In DNA, the CDR3 is TGTGCCAGCAGTGAAGCGGGGGGGAGCCAGACCCAGTACTTC. This gives the protein CASSEAGGSQTQYF.

This clone has just a few counts. The J gene is TRBJ2-7, the V gene TRBV5-1; 8 bases are a match to TRBD2. V was pared by 4 bases and J by 0 bases, with 6 bases of the junction left unmatched. The CDR3 runs to 15 residues. Per the germline V gene, CDR1 is SGHRS and CDR2 is YFSETQ. The CDR3 DNA reads as TGCGCCAGCAGCACGAGCGGGGGACGCTCCTACGAGCAGTACTTC. It specifies CASSTSGGRSYEQYF.

The J gene is TRBJ1-4, the V gene TRBV18, with D possibly being TRBD1 (6 bases). Germline loops: CDR1 KGHSH, CDR2 LQKENI. The germline V and J ends were trimmed by 4 bases and 5 bases, with 14 bases remaining between them. This CDR3 comprises 15 residues. The CDR3 sequence is CASSLTTGPNEKLFF. The CDR3 coding sequence is TGTGCCAGCTCACTGACCACAGGGCCAAATGAAAAACTGTTTTTT.

The chain couples TRBV18 to TRBJ2-7, with D possibly TRBD1 on 6 matching bases. CDR3 size: 15 residues. CDR1 KGHSH and CDR2 LQKENI come from the germline V gene. The germline V and J ends were trimmed by 6 bases and 7 bases, with 22 bases remaining between them. The DNA for the CDR3 is TGTGCCAGCTCCTCTGGAGTGGGGGCCCGAGGGGAGCAGTACTTC. Amino acid sequence: CASSSGVGARGEQYF. The whole variable domain, remainder taken from reference TRBV18 and TRBJ2-7, is NAGVMQNPRHLVRRRGQEARLRCSPMKGHSHVYWYRQLPEEGLKFMVYLQKENIIDESGMPKERFSAEFPKEGPSILRIQQVVRGDSAAYFCASSSGVGARGEQYFGPGTRLTVT.

This rearrangement joins TRBV4-3 to TRBJ2-6, with a weak D call TRBD2 (5 bases). V was cut by 0 bases and J by 0 bases, with 15 bases left in between. Germline V gives CDR1 LGHNA, CDR2 YSLEER. The CDR3 runs 19 residues. CDR3 loop: CASSQDRYRGYSGANVLTF. For the CDR3, the DNA is TGCGCCAGCAGCCAAGATAGGTATCGGGGATACTCTGGGGCCAACGTCCTGACTTTC.

This clone occurred a few times. The J gene is TRBJ2-1, the V gene TRBV2; D ambiguous. In germline, CDR1 is SNHLY, CDR2 FYNNEI. Trimming cost V 10 bases and J 3 bases, with 7 bases left between them. The CDR3 consists of 11 residues. The CDR3 here is CATDDYNEQFF. In DNA, the CDR3 is TGTGCCACCGACGACTACAATGAGCAGTTCTTC.

The J gene is TRBJ2-5, the V gene TRBV13; the D gene is possibly TRBD1 (5 bases). The CDR3 has 15 amino acids. The V gene lost 3 bases and the J gene lost 1 base, with 12 bases spanning the gap. Germline V gene lookup returns CDR1 PRHDT and CDR2 FYEKMQ (reference sequence). CDR3 coding DNA: TGTGCCAGCAGCTTGGGTTTGACAGTCCAAGAGACCCAGTACTTC. This gives the protein CASSLGLTVQETQYF.

This chain connects TRBV4-3 to TRBJ1-1; D remains unclear. Looked up from germline, CDR1 is LGHNA and CDR2 is YSLEER. The CDR3 totals 14 residues. With 1 base removed from V and 8 bases from J, the gap between germline ends came to 14 bases. CDR3 protein: CASSQVWGSSEAFF. DNA for the CDR3: TGCGCCAGCAGCCAAGTCTGGGGTTCGTCGGAAGCTTTCTTT.

The V gene is TRBV5-4, the J gene TRBJ2-7; D is unresolved. This CDR3 contains 13 residues. CDR1 is SGHNT, CDR2 YYREEE, per germline (reference sequence). V shed 3 bases and J shed 5 bases, with 12 bases lying between them. The CDR3 region is CASSSPSRNEQYV. Written as DNA, the CDR3 is TGTGCCAGCAGCTCCCCTAGTCGCAACGAGCAGTACGTC.

The chain uses TRBV4-3 and TRBJ2-3; possible D gene TRBD2, 6 bases. The germline V gene encodes CDR1 LGHNA and CDR2 YSLEER. Deletions cut 5 bases from V and 2 bases from J, with 20 bases between. This CDR3 contains 17 residues. CDR3 protein: CASSYSVRGGITDTQYF. CDR3 DNA sequence: TGCGCCAGCAGCTACAGCGTTCGGGGAGGCATCACAGATACGCAGTATTTT.